The rows below give T cell receptor beta chains drawn from one sample of a study of control samples from healthy donors and cancer patients. The method was immunoSEQ multiplex PCR; TCRdb's version includes in-frame clones alone and lacks a portion of them. Of 190,000 or so clones listed, over 80% are singletons. Sequencing used blood. The receptors were gathered from a man between 18 and 29 years old in good health. Each CDR3 is given with its conserved first and last residue. The D gene is left open where the match is weak. For some rows the clone size is stated as once, few or many, or as a class when expanded; others skip it.

TRBV5-1	NA	NA	TRBJ1-5	TGCGCCAGCAGCTTGGCCGAAGTATCGGCGGCAACGGATCAGCCCCAGCATTTT	CASSLAEVSAATDQPQHF
TRBV6-5	NA	NA	TRBJ1-3	TGTGCCAGCAGGAGGACTATTGGAAACACCATATATTTT	CASRRTIGNTIYF
TRBV24-1	NA	NA	TRBJ1-1	TGTGCCACCAGTGAGGGGTTTTTGCGTGCTTTCTTT	CATSEGFLRAFF
TRBV30	few	NA	TRBJ2-1	TGTGCCTGGAGTGTACTCCGGGGGCCGAGTTACTACAATGAGCAGTTCTTC	CAWSVLRGPSYYNEQFF
TRBV4-1	NA	NA	TRBJ2-7	TGCGCCAGCAGCCAAGGCGTTGGACAAATCTACGAGCAGTACTTC	CASSQGVGQIYEQYF
TRBV3-1/TRBV3-2	NA	NA	TRBJ2-2	TGTGCCAGCTATCGCGCCGGGGAGCTGTTTTTT	CASYRAGELFF
TRBV6-5	NA	TRBD2	TRBJ2-1	TGTGCCAGCAGTTACCTAGCGGGGGGGCCGGATGAGCAGTTCTTC	CASSYLAGGPDEQFF
TRBV30	once	TRBD1	TRBJ1-1	TGTGCCTGGGACAGGGCGGAGGGGACTGAAGCTTTCTTT	CAWDRAEGTEAFF
TRBV30	NA	NA	TRBJ2-5	TGTGCCTGGAGTATTGACAGACAAGAGACCCAGTACTTC	CAWSIDRQETQYF
TRBV30	NA	NA	TRBJ1-2	TGTGCCTACTCAGGCGGCAGTGTCGGCTACACCTTC	CAYSGGSVGYTF
TRBV28	NA	NA	TRBJ2-6	TGTGCCAGCATTGGTTCAGGTATATCTGGGGCCAACGTCCTGACTTTC	CASIGSGISGANVLTF
TRBV5-1	NA	TRBD1	TRBJ2-3	TGCGCCAGCAGCCCTGGACAGGGCCGAGATACGCAGTATTTT	CASSPGQGRDTQYF
TRBV19	once	NA	TRBJ1-3	TGTGCCAGTAGTATAGACTCTGGAAACACCATATATTTT	CASSIDSGNTIYF
TRBV18	NA	NA	TRBJ2-3	TGTGCCAGCTCGGACCTCTCCGATACGCAGTATTTT	CASSDLSDTQYF
TRBV30	NA	NA	TRBJ1-1	TGTGCCTGGAGGCTGGAACTTAACACTGAAGCTTTCTTT	CAWRLELNTEAFF
TRBV27	NA	NA	TRBJ2-2	TGTGCCAGCATAGGACTGCCGATCACCGGGGAGCTGTTTTTT	CASIGLPITGELFF
TRBV3-1/TRBV3-2	once	NA	TRBJ1-6	TGTGCCAGCAGCGATAATTCACCCCTCCACTTT	CASSDNSPLHF